A selection of T cell receptor beta chains follows, all from one sample in a study of shared clonotypes between healthy human individuals. Some clones are missing from TCRdb's copy, which holds only in-frame ones; the method was immunoSEQ multiplex PCR. This sample has approximately 2,200,000 clones, with 90% to 95% found just once. Material for sequencing was naive CD8+ T cells from PBMCs. The receptors were gathered from a man aged 18 to 30 in good health. Some clones in this sample may be carry-over from other donors' samples. CDR3s include the opening cysteine and the closing phenylalanine or tryptophan. Fields, in order: clone size, J gene, CDR3 length, V gene, D gene, CDR3 DNA, CDR3 protein. D genes are given only for firm matches. Size values are once, few and many counts, or a class for expanded clones, and some rows have none.

abundance: NA
j_gene: TRBJ2-1
len: 19
v_gene: TRBV28
d_gene: TRBD2
CDR3nt: TGTGCCAGCAGTTTACCCACCGGGACTAGCGGGAGGGCCTACAATGAGCAGTTCTTC
CDR3aa: CASSLPTGTSGRAYNEQFF

abundance: NA
j_gene: TRBJ1-5
len: 15
v_gene: TRBV4-1
d_gene: NA
CDR3nt: TGCGCCAGCAGCCAAGCGGGGTCGATAGGGCAGCCCCAGCATTTT
CDR3aa: CASSQAGSIGQPQHF

abundance: NA
j_gene: TRBJ1-2
len: 17
v_gene: TRBV29-1
d_gene: NA
CDR3nt: TGCAGCGTTGAAGGGACCGCCGACAGTCAGGGAAACTATGGCTACACCTTC
CDR3aa: CSVEGTADSQGNYGYTF

abundance: once
j_gene: TRBJ2-1
len: 16
v_gene: TRBV7-9
d_gene: TRBD2
CDR3nt: TGTGCCAGCAGCGAACGACTAGCGGCCTCCTACAATGAGCAGTTCTTC
CDR3aa: CASSERLAASYNEQFF

abundance: NA
j_gene: TRBJ1-1
len: 12
v_gene: TRBV27
d_gene: TRBD1
CDR3nt: TGTGCCAGCAGTTCACAGGGGGTAGACGCTTTCTTT
CDR3aa: CASSSQGVDAFF

abundance: NA
j_gene: TRBJ2-3
len: 15
v_gene: TRBV4-3
d_gene: NA
CDR3nt: TGCGCCAGCAGCCAAGATCGGCAGTTGGCGGATACGCAGTATTTT
CDR3aa: CASSQDRQLADTQYF

abundance: NA
j_gene: TRBJ2-3
len: 18
v_gene: TRBV13
d_gene: TRBD2
CDR3nt: TGTGCCAGCAGCTTAGCGGGACTAGCGGGAGTACGCACAGATACGCAGTATTTT
CDR3aa: CASSLAGLAGVRTDTQYF

abundance: NA
j_gene: TRBJ2-1
len: 13
v_gene: TRBV14
d_gene: NA
CDR3nt: TGTGCCAGCAGCCGACATCGAGGGACTGAGCAGTTCTTC
CDR3aa: CASSRHRGTEQFF

abundance: NA
j_gene: TRBJ1-4
len: 12
v_gene: TRBV9
d_gene: NA
CDR3nt: TGTGCCAGCAGCCCCTCCGATGAAAAACTGTTTTTT
CDR3aa: CASSPSDEKLFF

abundance: NA
j_gene: TRBJ2-7
len: 13
v_gene: TRBV30
d_gene: NA
CDR3nt: TGTGCCTGTTCACAGGGATCACGCTACGAGCAGTACTTC
CDR3aa: CACSQGSRYEQYF